This T cell receptor beta chain was obtained from a study of cytomegalovirus exposure and HLA in healthy donors. Study-wide points: The authors later linked a missense DCLRE1C variant to TCR beta V- and J-gene trimming. Earlier analysis found most TCR beta V segments productive about 87% or about 30% of the time. Rare sequences made up most TCRs, while some public TCRs were found in many donors. Reports described diagnosis of cytomegalovirus status by the classifier as highly specific and sensitive.

A multiplex PCR was run with 60 Vbeta primers and 13 Jbeta primers. Generated by immunoSEQ multiplex PCR, the TCRdb table keeps only in-frame clones and is missing some. The repertoire has some 90,000 clones, 81% of them found once; the top ten carry 1.4%. CDR3 size: 15 residues. V trimming: 4 bases; J trimming: 3 bases; junction bases outside the gene matches: 5. Per the germline V gene, CDR1 is SGDLS and CDR2 is YYNGEE. About this clone: Antigen: not known.

This TCR was recovered from a middle-aged man in good health and CMV-seronegative. The rearrangement links TRBV9 to TRBJ1-2; 11 bases are a match to TRBD1. What was sequenced was PBMCs. The CDR3 bases are TGTGCCAGCAGCTTGGGGACAGGGGGAGACTATGGCTACACCTTC. Translating gives CASSLGTGGDYGYTF.